The 28 T cell receptor beta chains below were found in one sample sequenced in a study of cytotoxic CD8 clonotypes in ibrutinib-treated CLL. Sequencing was performed with immunoSEQ multiplex PCR; in TCRdb, only in-frame clones are kept and a portion is missing. The sample yields 50,000 to 60,000 clones, 75% to 90% seen once. This sample comprised PBMCs, obtained after 24 months of ibrutinib treatment. The receptor set was obtained from a human donor with chronic lymphocytic leukemia.

The chain combines TRBV5-4 with TRBJ2-5; 11 bases agree with TRBD1. The CDR3 is 15 amino acids. Germline CDR1 and CDR2: SGHNT and YYREEE (reference sequence). Trimming cost V 2 bases and J 4 bases; bases outside gene matches: 4. CDR3 DNA: TGTGCCAGCAGCTTTCGGACAGGGGGCATAGAGACCCAGTACTTC. This translates into CASSFRTGGIETQYF.

This chain's CDR3 is CASSSPGTTARGNQPQHF. The CDR3 bases are TGTGCCAGCAGCTCGCCGGGGACGACGGCGAGGGGCAATCAGCCCCAGCATTTT. The rearrangement joins TRBV5-4 to TRBJ1-5; D may be TRBD1 (5 bases). This CDR3 contains 18 residues. Looked up from germline, CDR1 is SGHNT and CDR2 is YYREEE (reference sequence). Deletions cut 3 bases from V and 2 bases from J, with 21 bases between.

This chain joins TRBV6-6 and TRBJ1-5, with TRBD1 as a possible D gene (5 bases). Germline CDR1 reads MNHNY; CDR2 reads SVGAGI (reference sequence). V was shortened by 1 base and J by 3 bases, with 13 bases between the two germline ends. This CDR3 region has 16 residues. The CDR3 spells CASSYFGSGNNQPQHF. DNA for the CDR3: TGTGCCAGCAGTTACTTCGGGTCAGGGAACAATCAGCCCCAGCATTTT.

The table lists this clone with a count of one. The chain employs TRBV7-8 and TRBJ2-1; 9 positions match TRBD2. Germline V gene sequence: CDR1 SGHVS, CDR2 FQNEAQ. The trim removed 5 bases at V and 1 base at J, leaving 3 bases unmatched. The CDR3 covers 15 residues. CDR3 sequence: CASSEREVSYNEQFF. Here the CDR3 DNA reads TGTGCCAGCAGCGAGCGGGAGGTATCCTACAATGAGCAGTTCTTC.

The rearrangement joins TRBV15 to TRBJ2-7, with D tentatively TRBD1 (5 bases). Per germline, CDR1 LNHNV and CDR2 YYDKDF (reference sequence). CDR3 length equals 15 residues. V shed 0 bases and J shed 0 bases, with 9 bases lying between them. CDR3 in amino acids: CATSREQAISYEQYF. CDR3 nucleotide sequence: TGTGCCACCAGCAGAGAACAGGCGATCTCCTACGAGCAGTACTTC. Combining the CDR3 with reference TRBV15 and TRBJ2-7 gives the whole variable domain DAMVIQNPRYQVTQFGKPVTLSCSQTLNHNVMYWYQQKSSQAPKLLFHYYDKDFNNEADTPDNFQSRRPNTSFCFLDIRSPGLGDTAMYLCATSREQAISYEQYFGPGTRLTVT.

The rearrangement joins TRBV19 to TRBJ2-1; 9 bases are a match to TRBD1. The V and J ends lost 6 bases and 3 bases, in that order; junction bases with no gene match: 6. The CDR3 runs to 15 residues. CDR1 LNHDA and CDR2 SQIVND come from the germline V gene (reference sequence). The CDR3 nucleotides read TGTGCCAGTAGCGCACCGGGACAGGGCTACAATGAGCAGTTCTTC. This translates into CASSAPGQGYNEQFF.

The chain's CDR3 is CASSDLRDMYYGYTF. The CDR3 nucleotides are TGTGCCAGCAGTGATTTGAGGGATATGTACTATGGCTACACCTTC. This chain links TRBV2 with TRBJ1-2; no firm D call. The CDR3 consists of 15 residues. Germline CDR1 reads SNHLY; CDR2 reads FYNNEI. Trimming pared 3 bases from V and 3 bases from J, leaving 14 bases between.

The chain employs TRBV6-5 and TRBJ2-2; tentative D call: TRBD2 (6 bases). The V end lost 4 bases, the J end lost 6 bases, and 15 bases lay between the germline ends. CDR3 length: 15 amino acids. Germline V gene sequence: CDR1 MNHEY, CDR2 SVGAGI. The chain's CDR3 is CASSLTRESPGELFF. The CDR3 DNA reads TGTGCCAGCAGTTTGACTAGGGAGAGCCCCGGGGAGCTGTTTTTT.

This clone was seen just once. This sequence joins TRBV19 and TRBJ1-1; possibly TRBD1 for D (6 bases). Germline V gives CDR1 LNHDA, CDR2 SQIVND (reference sequence). The germline V and J ends were trimmed by 9 bases and 0 bases, with 11 bases remaining between them. The CDR3 runs 13 residues. CDR3 coding DNA: TGTGCCAGCCTGGACAGCATGAACACTGAAGCTTTCTTT. Translating it yields CASLDSMNTEAFF. The complete variable domain, with remaining parts taken from reference TRBV19 and TRBJ1-1, reads DGGITQSPKYLFRKEGQNVTLSCEQNLNHDAMYWYRQDPGQGLRLIYYSQIVNDFQKGDIAEGYSVSREKKESFPLTVTSAQKNPTAFYLCASLDSMNTEAFFGQGTRLTVV.

The V call is TRBV29-1, the J call TRBJ2-7; D is unresolved. This CDR3 comprises 14 residues. Germline CDR1 reads SQVTM; CDR2 reads ANQGSEA. Deletions cut 0 bases from V and 3 bases from J, with 12 bases between. The CDR3 nucleotides are TGCAGCGTTGAAGATAGGAGCACCCTCTACGAGCAGTACTTC. Translation gives CSVEDRSTLYEQYF.

This chain joins TRBV28 and TRBJ2-7; 9 positions match TRBD1. J was trimmed by 4 bases and V by 4 bases; bases with no gene match: 11. The CDR3 sequence is 16 residues long. The germline V gene encodes CDR1 MDHEN and CDR2 SYDVKM. The CDR3 region has the DNA TGTGCCAGCAGTTCACGGGGACAGGGAAAAAGGTACGAGCAGTACTTC. Its protein is CASSSRGQGKRYEQYF.

The chain has TRBV5-4 and TRBJ2-2; the D gene is possibly TRBD1 (6 bases). The germline V gene encodes CDR1 SGHNT and CDR2 YYREEE (reference sequence). Trimming took off 3 bases at V and 2 bases at J, with 11 bases between the two ends. CDR3 length: 15 amino acids. The CDR3 DNA reads as TGTGCCAGCAGCTCTCAGGGGAAAAACACCGGGGAGCTGTTTTTT. This encodes CASSSQGKNTGELFF.

The chain uses TRBV7-8 and TRBJ1-2; TRBD1 matches 10 bases. The CDR3 loop spans 16 amino acids. V shed 5 bases and J 0 bases; nucleotides not matched to a gene: 6. Per germline, CDR1 SGHVS and CDR2 FQNEAQ. The DNA of the CDR3 is TGTGCCAGCAGCGCGACAGGGGGCTATTCTAACTATGGCTACACCTTC. Its translation: CASSATGGYSNYGYTF.

The rearrangement links TRBV5-4 to TRBJ2-1, with D maybe TRBD2 (6 bases). CDR1 and CDR2 (germline): SGHNT, YYREEE (reference sequence). V was clipped by 4 bases and J by 7 bases, with 15 bases between them. This CDR3 region has 14 residues. Written as DNA, the CDR3 is TGTGCCAGCAGCCTGGGGACTGCCATGAATGAGCAGTTCTTC. Its protein is CASSLGTAMNEQFF.

The gene calls are TRBV5-1 and TRBJ2-1, with 11 positions matching TRBD2. The length of the CDR3 is 15 residues. J gave up 6 bases and V 0 bases, and 2 bases lay outside the gene matches. CDR1 SGHRS and CDR2 YFSETQ come from the germline V gene. The CDR3 nucleotides read TGCGCCAGCAGCTTGGTAGCGGGAGGGAGCAATGAGCAGTTCTTC. As protein: CASSLVAGGSNEQFF.

This clone has only one observation. CDR3 nucleotides: TGTGCCTGGACGATGGGACTAGGAGATGCAGATACGCAGTATTTT. This translates into CAWTMGLGDADTQYF. J is TRBJ2-3 and V is TRBV30; 8 bases fit TRBD2. CDR3 length: 15 amino acids. The germline CDR1 and CDR2 sequences are GTSNPN and SVGIG (reference sequence). The junction had 10 bases not matched to a gene; V was cut back by 4 bases and J by 4 bases. Complete variable domain (other parts from reference TRBV30 and TRBJ2-3): SQTIHQWPATLVQPVGSPLSLECTVEGTSNPNLYWYRQAAGRGLQLLFYSVGIGQISSEVPQNLSASRPQDRQFILSSKKLLLSDSGFYLCAWTMGLGDADTQYFGPGTRLTVL.

The chain links TRBV2 to TRBJ2-1; 16 nucleotides align to TRBD2. Germline CDR1 reads SNHLY; CDR2 reads FYNNEI. Germline trimming cut 6 bases from V and 15 bases from J; bases unmatched to any gene: 11. The length of the CDR3 is 15 residues. The chain's CDR3 is CASRATGTSGRASFF. As DNA, the CDR3 is TGTGCCAGCAGAGCCACCGGGACTAGCGGGAGGGCCTCGTTCTTC.

The chain carries TRBV5-1 and TRBJ1-3; weak D call: TRBD1 (6 bases). CDR1 and CDR2 from the germline V gene are SGHRS and YFSETQ. V was cut by 1 base and J by 2 bases, with 7 bases left in between. The CDR3 spans 14 residues. As DNA, the CDR3 is TGCGCCAGCAGCTTGACAGGGCCTGGAAACACCATATATTTT. This translates into CASSLTGPGNTIYF. The full variable domain, rest sourced from reference TRBV5-1 and TRBJ1-3, is KAGVTQTPRYLIKTRGQQVTLSCSPISGHRSVSWYQQTPGQGLQFLFEYFSETQRNKGNFPGRFSGRQFSNSRSEMNVSTLELGDSALYLCASSLTGPGNTIYFGEGSWLTVV.

J is TRBJ2-7 and V is TRBV7-8; 9 bases are a match to TRBD1. Germline CDR1 reads SGHVS; CDR2 reads FQNEAQ. The junction had 9 bases not matched to a gene; V was cut back by 3 bases and J by 3 bases. This CDR3 region has 16 residues. The CDR3 bases are TGTGCCAGCAGCTTCCGGTCACAGGGGGCAGGCTACGAGCAGTACTTC. Its translation is CASSFRSQGAGYEQYF.

J is TRBJ2-1 and V is TRBV19, with D perhaps TRBD1 or TRBD2 (5 bases each). From germline, CDR1 is LNHDA and CDR2 SQIVND (reference sequence). The CDR3 is 16 residues long. Between the trimmed V and J ends, which lost 6 bases and 7 bases, there was a span of 22 bases. CDR3 protein: CASSPTIPGRQNEQFF. CDR3 in DNA: TGTGCCAGTAGCCCCACAATCCCGGGACGCCAAAATGAGCAGTTCTTC.

This clone was counted a few times. This chain uses TRBV9 with TRBJ1-1; D uncertain. The CDR3 runs to 14 residues. V dropped 1 base and J dropped 3 bases, with 10 bases sitting between them. Per germline, CDR1 SGDLS and CDR2 YYNGEE. In DNA form, the CDR3 reads TGTGCCAGCAGCGTACGGGAGAGTTACACTGAAGCTTTCTTT. Translated, it gives CASSVRESYTEAFF.

This chain links TRBV29-1 with TRBJ2-7; D remains ambiguous. Per germline, CDR1 SQVTM and CDR2 ANQGSEA. CDR3 size: 11 residues. Trimming shortened V by 2 bases and J by 3 bases, and 5 bases separated the two germline ends. The CDR3 sequence: CSVEQNYEQYF. The CDR3 DNA is TGCAGCGTTGAACAGAACTACGAGCAGTACTTC.

The chain links TRBV5-5 to TRBJ2-5; D perhaps matches TRBD1 (6 bases). V lost 0 bases to trimming and J lost 3 bases, with 15 bases between them. The CDR3 runs to 16 residues. Looked up from germline, CDR1 is SGHKS and CDR2 is YYEKEE (reference sequence). CDR3 nucleotides: TGTGCCAGCAGCTTGGCCTCAGGGGCCGGGGAAGAGACCCAGTACTTC. The encoded protein is CASSLASGAGEETQYF.

The chain has TRBV19 and TRBJ1-1; D is possibly TRBD1 (5 bases). V gave up 7 bases and J gave up 3 bases, with 12 bases separating them. Per the germline V gene, CDR1 is LNHDA and CDR2 is SQIVND (reference sequence). The CDR3 is 13 residues long. CDR3 loop: CASTTGGHTEAFF. The CDR3 bases are TGTGCCAGTACAACAGGTGGGCACACTGAAGCTTTCTTT.

The genes are TRBV29-1 and TRBJ2-4, with 9 bases lining up with TRBD2. This CDR3 region has 17 residues. V was pared by 2 bases and J by 1 base, with 9 bases of the junction left unmatched. CDR1 and CDR2 (germline): SQVTM, ANQGSEA. The CDR3 spells CSVEPLAGVIAKNIQYF. For the CDR3, the DNA is TGCAGCGTTGAACCTTTAGCGGGAGTAATTGCCAAAAACATTCAGTACTTC.

This chain connects TRBV9 to TRBJ2-1; 9 bases agree with TRBD2. The V segment lost 3 bases and the J segment 8 bases; nucleotides outside the gene matches: 9. Germline V CDR1 and CDR2: SGDLS, YYNGEE. The CDR3 sequence is 15 residues long. The CDR3 region is CASSGRWSSGDEQFF. The DNA of the CDR3 is TGTGCCAGCAGCGGACGATGGTCTAGCGGGGATGAGCAGTTCTTC.

The chain recombines TRBV27 with TRBJ2-7; 9 bases map to TRBD1. V gave up 5 bases and J gave up 1 base; unmatched junction bases: 15. CDR3 size: 18 residues. Per germline, CDR1 MNHEY and CDR2 SMNVEV (reference sequence). CDR3 nucleotides: TGTGCCAGCAGTCCCACCCCTAGGGGGACAGGGAAATCCTACGAGCAGTACTTC. The encoded protein is CASSPTPRGTGKSYEQYF.

This clone was counted once. This chain links TRBV5-1 with TRBJ2-3; the D gene could be TRBD1 or TRBD2 (5 bases each). Germline-derived CDR1 and CDR2 are SGHRS and YFSETQ. The CDR3 is 13 residues long. V was cut by 6 bases and J by 8 bases, with 16 bases left in between. CDR3 residues: CASTIEGKGTQYF. The CDR3 nucleotides are TGCGCCAGCACCATCGAGGGGAAGGGTACGCAGTATTTT.